Detailed here is one T cell receptor (beta chain). The target antigen is unknown. The data belong to a study of circulating and synovial CD4+ cells in juvenile arthritis. Whole-study results and caveats: Traditional Vbeta family usage analysis missed the pathogenic-like versus bulk difference. Bulk blood CD4 repertoires were more diverse than these.

V gave up 4 bases and J gave up 7 bases; unmatched junction bases: 8. Germline CDR1 reads SGDLS; CDR2 reads YYNGEE. The CDR3 consists of 15 residues. Assay used: immunoSEQ multiplex PCR; TCRdb lists only in-frame clones, some missing. The sample has 15,000 to 20,000 clones, around 91% seen once. Donors were patients with active juvenile idiopathic arthritis. This receptor was identified in a human donor with juvenile idiopathic arthritis. Sequenced material: CD4+ T cells from blood. The chain employs TRBV9 and TRBJ2-1; 10 nucleotides match TRBD2. CDR3 coding DNA: TGTGCCAGCAGCCCCCTAGCGGGAGTAGGAAATGAGCAGTTCTTC. It specifies CASSPLAGVGNEQFF. The full variable domain, in which reference TRBV9 and TRBJ2-1 provide the parts outside the CDR3, is DSGVTQTPKHLITATGQRVTLRCSPRSGDLSVYWYQQSLDQGLQFLIQYYNGEERAKGNILERFSAQQFPDLHSELNLSSLELGDSALYFCASSPLAGVGNEQFFGPGTRLTVL.